This T cell receptor beta chain was recorded in a study of cytomegalovirus exposure and HLA in healthy donors. About the research overall: The 100 to 150 validation repertoires and the 666 first-cohort repertoires shared a platform, a later analysis reported.

The germline V gene encodes CDR1 SGHNT and CDR2 YENEEA. The V gene lost 5 bases and the J gene lost 6 bases, with 15 bases spanning the gap. The CDR3 is made up of 14 amino acids. Study conclusions and caveats: The study flagged about 160 TCR beta chains as cytomegalovirus-associated. First-cohort TCR clusters tended to co-occur in the roughly 130 validation repertoires, a later analysis found. Reports showed the classifier diagnosing cytomegalovirus status with high specificity and sensitivity.

Sequencing used immunoSEQ multiplex PCR; TCRdb keeps in-frame clones, though not all of them. The sample carries fewer than 200,000 clones, roughly nine tenths recorded once. With respect to this clone: The antigen is not known.

The rearrangement joins TRBV11-3 to TRBJ2-3, with TRBD2 as a possible D gene (6 bases). Sequencing was done on a sample of PBMCs. The TCR comes from a man aged 18 to 30 in good health and CMV-seropositive. CDR3 DNA: TGTGCCAGCAGCCCCCAGGCGGGAATGGATACGCAGTATTTT. Amino acids: CASSPQAGMDTQYF.